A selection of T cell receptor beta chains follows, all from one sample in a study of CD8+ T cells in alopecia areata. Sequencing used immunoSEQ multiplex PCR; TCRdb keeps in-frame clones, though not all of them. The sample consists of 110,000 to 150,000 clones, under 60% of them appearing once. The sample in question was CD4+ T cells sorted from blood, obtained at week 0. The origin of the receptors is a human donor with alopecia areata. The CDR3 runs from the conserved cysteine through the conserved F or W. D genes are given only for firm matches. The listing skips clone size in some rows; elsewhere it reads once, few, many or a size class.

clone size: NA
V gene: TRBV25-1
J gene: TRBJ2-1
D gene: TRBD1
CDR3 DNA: TGTGCCAGCAGTGGAGACAGGGCTCTATACAATGAGCAGTTCTTC
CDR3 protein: CASSGDRALYNEQFF

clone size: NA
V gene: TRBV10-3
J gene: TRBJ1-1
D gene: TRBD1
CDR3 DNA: TGTGCCATCAAGCCCTCGGGACAGGGGGCGCGGAGGACTGAAGCTTTCTTT
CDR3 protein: CAIKPSGQGARRTEAFF

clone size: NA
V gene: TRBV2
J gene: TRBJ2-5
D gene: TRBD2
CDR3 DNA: TGTGCCAGCAGTAAAAGCGGGGGGGCCGGTGAGACCCAGTACTTC
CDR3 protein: CASSKSGGAGETQYF

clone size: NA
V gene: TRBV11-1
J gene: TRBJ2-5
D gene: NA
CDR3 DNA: TGTGCCAGCAGCTTACCTGGGCTGCCAGAGACCCAGTACTTC
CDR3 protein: CASSLPGLPETQYF

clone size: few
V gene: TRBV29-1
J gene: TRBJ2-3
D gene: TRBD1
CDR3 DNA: TGCAGCGTTGAAAGGGACAGGCAAGGAGATACGCAGTATTTT
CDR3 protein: CSVERDRQGDTQYF

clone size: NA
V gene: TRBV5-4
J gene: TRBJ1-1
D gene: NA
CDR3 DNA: TGTGCCAGCAGCCTGGTAGGGCTGAACACTGAAGCTTTCTTT
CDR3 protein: CASSLVGLNTEAFF

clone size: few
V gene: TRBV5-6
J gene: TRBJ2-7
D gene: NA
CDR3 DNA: TGTGCCAGCAGCTTGTTCCGGGAGCAGTACTTC
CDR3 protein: CASSLFREQYF

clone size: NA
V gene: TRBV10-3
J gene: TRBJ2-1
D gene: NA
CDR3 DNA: TGTGCCATCAGCGTATCGCAAAATGAGCAGTTCTTC
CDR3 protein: CAISVSQNEQFF

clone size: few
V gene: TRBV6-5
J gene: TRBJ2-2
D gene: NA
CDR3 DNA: TGTGCCAGCAGCCCCCGCGACAGGACCGGGGAGCTGTTTTTT
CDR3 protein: CASSPRDRTGELFF

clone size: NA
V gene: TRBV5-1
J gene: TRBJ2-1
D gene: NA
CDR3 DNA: TGCGCCAGCAGTGAAGACACCCGCTCCTACAATGAGCAGTTCTTC
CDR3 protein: CASSEDTRSYNEQFF

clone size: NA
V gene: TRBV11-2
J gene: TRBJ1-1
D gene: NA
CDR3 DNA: TGTGCCAGCAGCTTAGTCCGATGGACGGAGAACACTGAAGCTTTCTTT
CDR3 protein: CASSLVRWTENTEAFF

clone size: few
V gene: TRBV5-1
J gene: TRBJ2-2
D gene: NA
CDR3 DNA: TGCGCCAGCAGCTTGGGTCGCCCCTCGCAGAACACCGGGGAGCTGTTTTTT
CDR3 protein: CASSLGRPSQNTGELFF

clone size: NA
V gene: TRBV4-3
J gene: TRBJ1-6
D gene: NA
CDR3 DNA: TGCGCCAGCAGCCATGCCGCCAGGGGAAAATCACCCCTCCACTTT
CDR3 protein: CASSHAARGKSPLHF

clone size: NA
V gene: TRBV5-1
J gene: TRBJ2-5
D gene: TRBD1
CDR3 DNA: TGCGCCAGCAGCCTGACGGGACAGGGCGAACAAGAGACCCAGTACTTC
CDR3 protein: CASSLTGQGEQETQYF

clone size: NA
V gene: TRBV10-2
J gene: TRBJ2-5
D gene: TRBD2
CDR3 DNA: TGCGCCAGCAGTGATCGGGCCGGGACTAGCGGGGGGCGAGAAGAGACCCAGTACTTC
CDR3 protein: CASSDRAGTSGGREETQYF

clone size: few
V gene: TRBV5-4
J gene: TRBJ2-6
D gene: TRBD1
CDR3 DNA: TGTGCCAGCAGCTCAGGGGACAGGGGAGGAAATGGGGCCAACGTCCTGACTTTC
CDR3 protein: CASSSGDRGGNGANVLTF

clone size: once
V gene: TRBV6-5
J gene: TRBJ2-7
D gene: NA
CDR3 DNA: TGTGCCAGCAGTTACTCGAGGGGGGGCAGCCTCTACGAGCAGTACTTC
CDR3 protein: CASSYSRGGSLYEQYF

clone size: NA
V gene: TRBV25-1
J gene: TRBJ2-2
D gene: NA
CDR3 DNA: TGTGCCAGCAGGGATACCGGGGAGCTGTTTTTT
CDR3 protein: CASRDTGELFF

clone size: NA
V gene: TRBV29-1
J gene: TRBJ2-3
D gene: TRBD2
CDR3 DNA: TGCAGCGTTGTGGGGGGGTCCCTGTTCACAGATACGCAGTATTTT
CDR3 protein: CSVVGGSLFTDTQYF

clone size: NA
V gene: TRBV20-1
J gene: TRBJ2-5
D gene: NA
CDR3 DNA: TGCAGTGCTAGCGCTCTGGAGACCCAGTACTTC
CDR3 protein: CSASALETQYF

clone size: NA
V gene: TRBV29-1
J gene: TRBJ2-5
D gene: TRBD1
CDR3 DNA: TGCAGCGTGAGGCCCCTTATGAGGACAGGGCGCGGGGAGACCCAGTACTTC
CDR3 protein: CSVRPLMRTGRGETQYF

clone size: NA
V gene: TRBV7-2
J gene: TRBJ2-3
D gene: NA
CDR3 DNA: TGTGCCAGCACCCCCGGTGGTCCTAGCACAGATACGCAGTATTTT
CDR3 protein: CASTPGGPSTDTQYF

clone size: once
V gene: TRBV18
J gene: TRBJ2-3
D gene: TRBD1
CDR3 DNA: TGTGCCAGCTCACCACACGACAGGGTCACAGATACGCAGTATTTT
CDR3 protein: CASSPHDRVTDTQYF

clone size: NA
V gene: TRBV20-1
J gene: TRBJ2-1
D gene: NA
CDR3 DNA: TGCAGTGCCGTAGAGTTCAATGAGCAGTTCTTC
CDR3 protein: CSAVEFNEQFF

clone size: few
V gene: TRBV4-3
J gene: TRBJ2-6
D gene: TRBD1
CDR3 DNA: TGCGCCAGCAGCGATACAGGACAGGTCTACTCTGGGGCCAACGTCCTGACTTTC
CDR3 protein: CASSDTGQVYSGANVLTF

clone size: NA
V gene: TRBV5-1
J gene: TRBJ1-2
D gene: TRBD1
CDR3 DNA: TGCGCCAGCAGCTCAGACAGGGGGAGCTATGGCTACACCTTC
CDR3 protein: CASSSDRGSYGYTF

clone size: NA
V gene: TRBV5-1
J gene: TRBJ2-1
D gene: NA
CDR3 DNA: TGCGCCAGCAGCTTGTTGGGGGATGTGGGATTCTTC
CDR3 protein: CASSLLGDVGFF

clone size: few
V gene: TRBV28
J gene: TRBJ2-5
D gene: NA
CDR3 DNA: TGTGCCAGCAGTTCCGGGACCACTAAAGAGACCCAGTACTTC
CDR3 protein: CASSSGTTKETQYF

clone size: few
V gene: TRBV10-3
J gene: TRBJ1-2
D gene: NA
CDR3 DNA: TGTGCCATCACAGGTGGCTATGGCTACACCTTC
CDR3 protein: CAITGGYGYTF

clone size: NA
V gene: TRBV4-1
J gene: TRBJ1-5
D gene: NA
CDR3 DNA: TGCGCCAGCAGCTTCTCGGTTGGCAATCAGCCCCAGCATTTT
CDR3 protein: CASSFSVGNQPQHF

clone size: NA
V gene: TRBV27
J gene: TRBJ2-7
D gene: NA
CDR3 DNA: TGTGCCAGCAGCTCAGGAAAGGCCTACGAGCAGTACTTC
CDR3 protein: CASSSGKAYEQYF

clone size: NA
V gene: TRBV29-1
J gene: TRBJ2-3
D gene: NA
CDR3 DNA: TGCAGCGTTGGCTACTTGGGGGGTTCCACAGATACGCAGTATTTT
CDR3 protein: CSVGYLGGSTDTQYF

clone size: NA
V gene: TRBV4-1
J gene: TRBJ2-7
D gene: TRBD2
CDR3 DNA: TGCGCCAGCAGCCAAGTTGGGGTGGGGGACTACAAGCAGTACTTC
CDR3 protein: CASSQVGVGDYKQYF

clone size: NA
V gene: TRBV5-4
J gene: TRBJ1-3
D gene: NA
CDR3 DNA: TGTGCCAGCAGCTCGGCCCCGGGCCGGACATATTTT
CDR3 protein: CASSSAPGRTYF

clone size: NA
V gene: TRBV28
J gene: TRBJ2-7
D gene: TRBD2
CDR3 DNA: TGTGCCAGCAGTAGCGGGGGAGTATACGAGCAGTACTTC
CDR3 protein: CASSSGGVYEQYF

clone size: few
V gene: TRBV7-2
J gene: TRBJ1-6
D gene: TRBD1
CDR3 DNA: TGTGCCAGCAGTCAGAGGACAGGCTCTAGCTCCTATAATTCACCCCTCCACTTT
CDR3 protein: CASSQRTGSSSYNSPLHF

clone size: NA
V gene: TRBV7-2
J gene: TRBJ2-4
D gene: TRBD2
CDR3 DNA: TGTGCCAGCAGCTTAGTCGCGGGGGGCCCACTGGCCAAAAACATTCAGTACTTC
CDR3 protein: CASSLVAGGPLAKNIQYF

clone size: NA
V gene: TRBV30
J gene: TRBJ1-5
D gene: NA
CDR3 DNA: TGTGCCTGGGGTTCGAGCAATCAGCCCCAGCATTTT
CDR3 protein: CAWGSSNQPQHF

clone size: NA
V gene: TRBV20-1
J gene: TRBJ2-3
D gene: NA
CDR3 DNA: TGCAGTGCACCTACTTACGATACGCAGTATTTT
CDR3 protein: CSAPTYDTQYF

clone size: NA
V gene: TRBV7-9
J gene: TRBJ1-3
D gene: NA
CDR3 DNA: TGTGCCAGCAAAGGGGTTAGCTCTGGAAACACCATATATTTT
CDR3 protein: CASKGVSSGNTIYF

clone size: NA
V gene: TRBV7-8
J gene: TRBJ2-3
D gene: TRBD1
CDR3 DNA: TGTGCCAGCAGCCTAAGACAGGGTCGCACAGATACGCAGTATTTT
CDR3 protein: CASSLRQGRTDTQYF

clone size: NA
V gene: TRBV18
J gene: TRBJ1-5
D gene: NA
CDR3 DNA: TGTGCCAGCTCACCTGGGCGGAACAATCAGCCCCAGCATTTT
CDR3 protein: CASSPGRNNQPQHF

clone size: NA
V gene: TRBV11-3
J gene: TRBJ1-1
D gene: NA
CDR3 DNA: TGTGCCAGCAGCTTACGGCTTGAAGCTTTCTTT
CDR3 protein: CASSLRLEAFF

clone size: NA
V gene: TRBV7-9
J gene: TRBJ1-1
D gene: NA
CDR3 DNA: TGTGCCAGCAGGTTGGGTGGCGGGGTGACTGAAGCTTTCTTT
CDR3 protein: CASRLGGGVTEAFF

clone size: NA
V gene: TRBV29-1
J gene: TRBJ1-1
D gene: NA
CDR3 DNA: TGCAGCGTTGAGCACAGCATGAACACTGAAGCTTTCTTT
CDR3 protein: CSVEHSMNTEAFF

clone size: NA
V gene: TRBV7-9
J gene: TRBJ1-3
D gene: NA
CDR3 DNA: TGTGCCAGCAGCGTACAAAGCTCTGGAAACACCATATATTTT
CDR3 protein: CASSVQSSGNTIYF

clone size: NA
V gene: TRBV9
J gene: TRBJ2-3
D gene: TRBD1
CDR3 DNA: TGTGCCAGCAGCATCGGGACAGGGGGCACAGATACGCAGTATTTT
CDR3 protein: CASSIGTGGTDTQYF

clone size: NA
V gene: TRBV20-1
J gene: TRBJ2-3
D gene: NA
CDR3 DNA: TGCAGTGCTGGCTTAAGGCATACGCAGTATTTT
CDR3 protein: CSAGLRHTQYF

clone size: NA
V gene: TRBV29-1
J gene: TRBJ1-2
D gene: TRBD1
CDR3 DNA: TGCAGCGTGAGGGGGACAGCCCACTATGGCTACACCTTC
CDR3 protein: CSVRGTAHYGYTF

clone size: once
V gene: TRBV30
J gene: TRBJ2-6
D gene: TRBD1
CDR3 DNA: TGTGCCGTCGACAGGGGTAGTGGGGCCAACGTCCTGACTTTC
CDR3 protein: CAVDRGSGANVLTF

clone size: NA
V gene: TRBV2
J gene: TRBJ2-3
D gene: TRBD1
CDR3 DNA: TGTGCCAGCAGTGTACTCCCGCGGGACAGGCGCACAGATACGCAGTATTTT
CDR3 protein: CASSVLPRDRRTDTQYF

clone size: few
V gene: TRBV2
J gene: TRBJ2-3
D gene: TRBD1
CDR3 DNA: TGTGCCAGCAGTGAGGACAGGGCAAGCACAGATACGCAGTATTTT
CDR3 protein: CASSEDRASTDTQYF

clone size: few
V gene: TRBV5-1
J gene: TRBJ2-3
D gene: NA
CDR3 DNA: TGCGCCAGCAGCCCGGAAGGGACAGATACGCAGTATTTT
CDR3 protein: CASSPEGTDTQYF